This TCR beta chain was documented in a study of T cell changes during pregnancy in multiple sclerosis. Here immunoSEQ multiplex PCR was the method, and the copy in TCRdb shows in-frame clones only, minus some. The sample lists around 64,000 clones, 80% to 95% occurring once. Looked up from germline, CDR1 is SNHLY and CDR2 is FYNNEI. There are 13 residues in the CDR3. V gave up 6 bases and J gave up 4 bases, with 9 bases separating them. Here the sequenced sample was CD4+ T cells from peripheral blood mononuclear cells, taken after pregnancy. The chain uses TRBV2 and TRBJ2-2, with D uncertain. The source of this sequence is a female donor with multiple sclerosis, enrolled in a pregnancy study. The CDR3 loop is CASRADFTGELFF. CDR3 sequence (DNA): TGTGCCAGCAGGGCAGATTTCACCGGGGAGCTGTTTTTT.